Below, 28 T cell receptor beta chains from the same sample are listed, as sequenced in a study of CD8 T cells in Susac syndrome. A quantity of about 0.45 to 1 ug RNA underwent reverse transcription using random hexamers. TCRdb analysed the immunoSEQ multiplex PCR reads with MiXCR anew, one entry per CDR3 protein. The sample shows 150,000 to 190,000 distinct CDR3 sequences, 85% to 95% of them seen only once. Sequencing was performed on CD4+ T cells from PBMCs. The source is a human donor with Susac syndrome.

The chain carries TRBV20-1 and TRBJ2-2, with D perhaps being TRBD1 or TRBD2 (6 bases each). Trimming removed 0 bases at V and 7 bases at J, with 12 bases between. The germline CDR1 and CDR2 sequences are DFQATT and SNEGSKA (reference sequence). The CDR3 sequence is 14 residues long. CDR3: CSARDPGAVGELFF. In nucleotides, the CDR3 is TGCAGTGCTAGAGATCCGGGGGCGGTCGGGGAGCTGTTTTTT.

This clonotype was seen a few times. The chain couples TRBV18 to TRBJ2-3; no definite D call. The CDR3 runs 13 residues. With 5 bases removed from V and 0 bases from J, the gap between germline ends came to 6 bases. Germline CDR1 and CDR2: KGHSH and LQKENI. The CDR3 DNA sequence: TGTGCCAGCTCATCGCCTAGCACAGATACGCAGTATTTT. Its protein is CASSSPSTDTQYF.

The CDR3 coding sequence is TGTGCCAGCAGGACGTACCGGGACAACAATTCACCCCTCCACTTT. It is translated as CASRTYRDNNSPLHF. The genes are TRBV27 and TRBJ1-6; tentative D call: TRBD1 (6 bases). Between the trimmed V and J ends, which lost 6 bases and 7 bases, there was a span of 16 bases. CDR3 length: 15 residues. CDR1 is MNHEY, CDR2 SMNVEV, per germline (reference sequence).

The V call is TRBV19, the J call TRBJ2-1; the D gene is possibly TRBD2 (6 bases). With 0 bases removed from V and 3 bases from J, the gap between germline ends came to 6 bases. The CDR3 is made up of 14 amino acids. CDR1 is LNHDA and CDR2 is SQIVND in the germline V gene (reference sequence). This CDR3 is CASSIEGGYNEQFF. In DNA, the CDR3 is TGTGCCAGTAGTATAGAGGGAGGCTACAATGAGCAGTTCTTC. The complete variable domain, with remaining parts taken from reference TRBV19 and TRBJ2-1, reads DGGITQSPKYLFRKEGQNVTLSCEQNLNHDAMYWYRQDPGQGLRLIYYSQIVNDFQKGDIAEGYSVSREKKESFPLTVTSAQKNPTAFYLCASSIEGGYNEQFFGPGTRLTVL.

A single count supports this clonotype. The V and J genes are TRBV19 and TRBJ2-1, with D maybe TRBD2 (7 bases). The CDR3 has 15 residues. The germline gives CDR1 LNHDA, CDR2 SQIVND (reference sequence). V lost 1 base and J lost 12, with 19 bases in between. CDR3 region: CASSIGDQGGVRQFF. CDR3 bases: TGTGCCAGTAGTATAGGAGACCAAGGGGGGGTTCGGCAGTTCTTC.

The CDR3 DNA sequence: TGCAGTGCCTCCGACATTAGCGGCCAAGAGACCCAGTACTTC. This sequence encodes CSASDISGQETQYF. The V and J genes are TRBV20-1 and TRBJ2-5; tentative D call: TRBD2 (6 bases). CDR3 length: 14 residues. Trimming removed 6 bases from V and 1 base from J, with 15 bases in between. Germline lookup yields CDR1 DFQATT and CDR2 SNEGSKA (reference sequence).

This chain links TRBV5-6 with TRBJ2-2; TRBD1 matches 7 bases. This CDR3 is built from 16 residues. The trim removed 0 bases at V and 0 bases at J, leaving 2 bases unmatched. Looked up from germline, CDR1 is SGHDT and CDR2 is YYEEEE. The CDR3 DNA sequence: TGTGCCAGCAGCTTGGTGGGACAGTCGAACACCGGGGAGCTGTTTTTT. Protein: CASSLVGQSNTGELFF.

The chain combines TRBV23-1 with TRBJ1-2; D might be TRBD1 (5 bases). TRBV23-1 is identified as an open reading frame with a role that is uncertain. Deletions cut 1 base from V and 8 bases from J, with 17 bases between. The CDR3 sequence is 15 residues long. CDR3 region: CASSQYGGGVLGYTF. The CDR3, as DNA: TGCGCCAGCAGTCAATACGGGGGGGGAGTCTTGGGCTACACCTTC.

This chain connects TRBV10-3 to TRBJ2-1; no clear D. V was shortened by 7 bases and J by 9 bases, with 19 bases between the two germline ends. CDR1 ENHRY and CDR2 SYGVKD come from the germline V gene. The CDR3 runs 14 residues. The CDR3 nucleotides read TGTGCCATCAACAAAGTAGCCCCTTTGGGTGAGCAGTTCTTC. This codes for CAINKVAPLGEQFF.

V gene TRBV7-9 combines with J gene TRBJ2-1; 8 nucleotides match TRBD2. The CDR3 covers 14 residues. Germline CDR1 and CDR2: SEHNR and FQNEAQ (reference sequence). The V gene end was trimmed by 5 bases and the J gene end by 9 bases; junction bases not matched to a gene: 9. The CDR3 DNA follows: TGTGCCAGCAGCATCAGTACTAGCGGCTCTGAGCAGTTCTTC. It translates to CASSISTSGSEQFF.

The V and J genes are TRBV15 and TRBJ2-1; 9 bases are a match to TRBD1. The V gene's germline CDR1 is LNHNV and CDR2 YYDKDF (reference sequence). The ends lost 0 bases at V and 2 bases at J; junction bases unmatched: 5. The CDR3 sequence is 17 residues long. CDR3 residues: CATSRDTGTGTYNEQFF. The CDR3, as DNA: TGTGCCACCAGCAGAGATACCGGGACAGGGACCTACAATGAGCAGTTCTTC.

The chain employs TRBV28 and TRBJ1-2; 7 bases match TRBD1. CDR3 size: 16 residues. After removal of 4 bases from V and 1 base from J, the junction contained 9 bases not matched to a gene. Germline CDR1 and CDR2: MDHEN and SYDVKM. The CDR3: CASSSGTVKVNYGYTF. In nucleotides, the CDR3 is TGTGCCAGCAGTTCCGGGACAGTGAAAGTTAACTATGGCTACACCTTC.

In DNA, the CDR3 is TGTGCCAGCAGTGACCGCGACAGAGGGGTGGCTTTCTTT. As protein: CASSDRDRGVAFF. J is TRBJ1-1 and V is TRBV25-1; TRBD1 is a possible D gene (5 bases). Trimming removed 3 bases from V and 11 bases from J, with 16 bases in between. CDR3 length: 13 residues. Per germline, CDR1 MGHDK and CDR2 SYGVNS.

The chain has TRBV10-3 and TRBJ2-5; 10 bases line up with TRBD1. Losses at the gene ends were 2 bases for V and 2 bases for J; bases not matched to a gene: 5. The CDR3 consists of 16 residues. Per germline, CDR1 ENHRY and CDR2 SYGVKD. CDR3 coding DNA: TGTGCCATCAGTGAGCCCGGGACAGGGGAGCAAGAGACCCAGTACTTC. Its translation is CAISEPGTGEQETQYF.

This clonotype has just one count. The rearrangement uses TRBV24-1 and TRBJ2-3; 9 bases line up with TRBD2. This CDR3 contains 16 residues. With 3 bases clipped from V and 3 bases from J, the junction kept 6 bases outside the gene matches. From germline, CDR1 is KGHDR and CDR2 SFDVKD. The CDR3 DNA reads TGTGCCACCAGTGATGTCCAAGCGGGGGGAACAGATACGCAGTATTTT. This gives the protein CATSDVQAGGTDTQYF.

The chain's CDR3 is CSVGQTTVGGYTF. As DNA, the CDR3 is TGCAGCGTGGGACAAACCACCGTTGGGGGCTACACCTTC. V and J are TRBV29-1 and TRBJ1-2; weak D call: TRBD1 (6 bases). Germline-derived CDR1 and CDR2 are SQVTM and ANQGSEA. The CDR3 extends over 13 amino acids. The V end was cut by 6 bases, the J end by 8 bases, with 19 bases between.

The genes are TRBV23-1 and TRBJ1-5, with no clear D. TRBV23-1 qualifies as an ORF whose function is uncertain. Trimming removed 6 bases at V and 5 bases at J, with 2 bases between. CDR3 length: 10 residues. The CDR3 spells CASRDQPQHF. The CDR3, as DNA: TGCGCCAGCAGGGATCAGCCCCAGCATTTT.

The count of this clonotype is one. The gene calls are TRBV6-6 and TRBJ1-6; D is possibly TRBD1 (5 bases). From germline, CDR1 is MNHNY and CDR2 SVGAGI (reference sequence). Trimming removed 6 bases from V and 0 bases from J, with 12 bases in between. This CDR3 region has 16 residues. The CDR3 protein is CASRTRQSSYNSPLHF. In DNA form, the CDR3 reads TGTGCCAGCAGGACCCGACAGAGCTCCTATAATTCACCCCTCCACTTT.

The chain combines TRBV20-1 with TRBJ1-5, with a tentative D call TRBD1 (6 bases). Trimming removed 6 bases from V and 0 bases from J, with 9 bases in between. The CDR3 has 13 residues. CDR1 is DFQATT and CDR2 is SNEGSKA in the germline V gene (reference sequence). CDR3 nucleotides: TGCAGTGCAGGACAGATTAGCAATCAGCCCCAGCATTTT. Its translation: CSAGQISNQPQHF.

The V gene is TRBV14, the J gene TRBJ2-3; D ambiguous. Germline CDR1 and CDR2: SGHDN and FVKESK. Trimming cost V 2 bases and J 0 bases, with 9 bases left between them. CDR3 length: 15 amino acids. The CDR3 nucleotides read TGTGCCAGCAGCCAATCCGCAGGAAGCACAGATACGCAGTATTTT. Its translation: CASSQSAGSTDTQYF.

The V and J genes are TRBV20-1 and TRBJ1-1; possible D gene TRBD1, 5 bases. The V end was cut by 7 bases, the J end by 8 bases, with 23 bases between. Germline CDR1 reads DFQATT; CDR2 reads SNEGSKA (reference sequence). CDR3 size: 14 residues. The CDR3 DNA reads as TGCAGTGGGAGGGAAGGGGAGAGGGATGGCGAAGCTTTCTTT. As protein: CSGREGERDGEAFF.

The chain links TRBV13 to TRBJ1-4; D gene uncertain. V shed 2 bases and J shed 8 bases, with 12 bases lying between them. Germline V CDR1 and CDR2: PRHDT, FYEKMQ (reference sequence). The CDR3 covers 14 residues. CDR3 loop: CASSLRDFSEKLFF. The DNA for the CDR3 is TGTGCCAGCAGCTTACGGGATTTTAGCGAAAAACTGTTTTTT.

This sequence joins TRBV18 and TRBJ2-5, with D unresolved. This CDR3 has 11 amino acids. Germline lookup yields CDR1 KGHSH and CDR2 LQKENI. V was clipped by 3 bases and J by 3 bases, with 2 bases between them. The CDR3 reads CASSPEETQYF. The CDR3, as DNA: TGTGCCAGCTCACCTGAAGAGACCCAGTACTTC.

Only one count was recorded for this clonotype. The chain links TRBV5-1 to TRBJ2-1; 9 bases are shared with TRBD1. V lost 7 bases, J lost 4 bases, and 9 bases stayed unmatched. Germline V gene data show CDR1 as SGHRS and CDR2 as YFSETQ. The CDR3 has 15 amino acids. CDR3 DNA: TGCGCCAGCGGCCAAGACAGGGGGGCTTACAATGAGCAGTTCTTC. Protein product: CASGQDRGAYNEQFF.

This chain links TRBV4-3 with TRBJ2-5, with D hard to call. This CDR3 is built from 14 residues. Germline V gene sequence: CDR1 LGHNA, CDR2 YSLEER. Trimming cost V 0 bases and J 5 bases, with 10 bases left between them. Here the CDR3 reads CASSQDHPAETQYF. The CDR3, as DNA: TGCGCCAGCAGCCAAGATCATCCAGCCGAGACCCAGTACTTC.

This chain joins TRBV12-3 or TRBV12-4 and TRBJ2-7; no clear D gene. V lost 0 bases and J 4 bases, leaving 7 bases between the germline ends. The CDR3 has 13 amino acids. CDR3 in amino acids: CASSLALVYEQYF. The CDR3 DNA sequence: TGTGCCAGCAGTTTAGCGTTAGTGTACGAGCAGTACTTC.

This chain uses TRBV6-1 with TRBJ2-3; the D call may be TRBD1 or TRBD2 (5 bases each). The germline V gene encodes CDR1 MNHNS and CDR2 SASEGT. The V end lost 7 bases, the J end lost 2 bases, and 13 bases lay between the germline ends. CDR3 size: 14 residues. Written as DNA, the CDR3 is TGTGCCAGCAAGGCTACGGGGCACACAGATACGCAGTATTTT. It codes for CASKATGHTDTQYF.

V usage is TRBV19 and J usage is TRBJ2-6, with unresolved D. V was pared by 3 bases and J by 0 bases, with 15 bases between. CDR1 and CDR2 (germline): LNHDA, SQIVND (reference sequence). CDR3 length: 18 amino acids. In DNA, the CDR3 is TGTGCCAGTAGTATGGCGTTGGCAGCAAGCTCTGGGGCCAACGTCCTGACTTTC. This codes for CASSMALAASSGANVLTF.